One and the same sample provided the 17 T cell receptor beta chains below, sequenced in a study of human T cells and chemical hapten exposure. Time point noted: patch test 2, 6 weeks after DPC sensitization. Treatment indicated: therapeutic diphenylcyclopropenone sensitization with weekly scalp DPC. MiXCR, applied by TCRdb to the RACE reads, yields one record per CDR3 protein. The repertoire holds under 85,000 distinct CDR3 sequences, about a tenth seen once, with roughly 7% in the top ten. The sequencing here drew on whole blood, taken in connection with sensitization to the hapten diphenylcyclopropenone (DPC). The receptors originated from a woman between 50 and 59 years old with alopecia areata. Some clones in this sample may be carry-over from other donors' samples.

The chain carries TRBV29-1 and TRBJ2-7, with no clear D. The CDR3 loop spans 13 amino acids. From germline, CDR1 is SQVTM and CDR2 ANQGSEA. V was clipped by 4 bases and J by 5 bases, with 15 bases between them. The CDR3 sequence is CSVANLDLDEQYF. CDR3 coding DNA: TGCAGCGTTGCCAATCTAGATCTTGACGAGCAGTACTTC.

The chain recombines TRBV7-2 with TRBJ2-7; D is possibly TRBD2 (6 bases). V dropped 3 bases and J dropped 4 bases, with 13 bases sitting between them. CDR1 and CDR2 (germline): SGHTA, FQGNSA. The CDR3 length is 14 residues. The CDR3 region is CASSLQDGGYEQYF. CDR3 DNA sequence: TGTGCCAGCAGCTTGCAGGATGGGGGGTACGAGCAGTACTTC.

The V gene is TRBV11-1, the J gene TRBJ2-7; D possibly corresponds to TRBD2 (5 bases). The CDR3 totals 14 residues. Trimming shortened V by 5 bases and J by 6 bases, and 17 bases separated the two germline ends. Per the germline V gene, CDR1 is SGHAT and CDR2 is FQDESV (reference sequence). CDR3 bases: TGTGCCAGCAGCCAGGTATTGAGGGCCGGCGAGCAGTACTTC. Translation gives CASSQVLRAGEQYF. Combining the CDR3 with reference TRBV11-1 and TRBJ2-7 gives the whole variable domain EAEVAQSPRYKITEKSQAVAFWCDPISGHATLYWYRQILGQGPELLVQFQDESVVDDSQLPKDRFSAERLKGVDSTLKIQPAELGDSAMYLCASSQVLRAGEQYFGPGTRLTVT.

This clonotype appeared many times. J is TRBJ2-3 and V is TRBV6-2 or TRBV6-3; 7 positions agree with TRBD1. Germline V CDR1 and CDR2: MNHEY, SVGEGT. This CDR3 contains 15 residues. V shed 6 bases, J shed 2 bases, and the junction held 8 bases outside the gene matches. CDR3 coding DNA: TGTGCCAGCAGGCGGTCCAGGGGGAACACAGATACGCAGTATTTT. Amino acid sequence: CASRRSRGNTDTQYF.

This clonotype was counted many times. The chain recombines TRBV6-1 with TRBJ2-3; TRBD2 might be the D (5 bases). Looked up from germline, CDR1 is MNHNS and CDR2 is SASEGT. The CDR3 has 15 residues. Trimming took off 0 bases at V and 0 bases at J, with 7 bases between the two ends. CDR3 sequence reads: CASSEARRSTDTQYF. CDR3 coding DNA: TGTGCCAGCAGTGAAGCGAGGAGGAGCACAGATACGCAGTATTTT.

This clonotype was counted many times. V is TRBV5-1 and J is TRBJ2-7; 7 nucleotides line up with TRBD2. J lost 2 bases, V lost 0 bases, and 5 bases had no gene match. CDR1 and CDR2 (germline): SGHRS, YFSETQ. This CDR3 comprises 15 residues. This CDR3 reads CASSLGLAGAYEQYF. The DNA for the CDR3 is TGCGCCAGCAGCTTGGGACTAGCTGGCGCCTACGAGCAGTACTTC.

This clonotype was picked up a small number of times. The V and J genes are TRBV12-3 or TRBV12-4 and TRBJ2-7; possibly TRBD1 or TRBD2 for D (6 bases each). The CDR3 spans 13 residues. V was cut by 8 bases and J by 7 bases, with 18 bases left in between. CDR3: CASCPEGVGEQYF. Written as DNA, the CDR3 is TGTGCCAGCTGTCCGGAGGGGGTCGGGGAGCAGTACTTC.

This clonotype has a count of ten or more. V and J are TRBV3-1 and TRBJ2-1; a weak D match, TRBD2 (6 bases). Germline V gene lookup returns CDR1 LGHDT and CDR2 YNNKEL (reference sequence). Deletions cut 0 bases from V and 7 bases from J, with 22 bases between. This CDR3 is 18 amino acids long. The chain's CDR3 is CASSQDRRGTGARNEQFF. Written as DNA, the CDR3 is TGTGCCAGCAGCCAAGATCGACGGGGTACGGGAGCTCGGAATGAGCAGTTCTTC.

This clonotype was detected many times. The genes are TRBV29-1 and TRBJ1-1; no clear D gene. The CDR3 is made up of 12 amino acids. Looked up from germline, CDR1 is SQVTM and CDR2 is ANQGSEA. The V end was cut by 6 bases, the J end by 1 base, with 9 bases between. Here the CDR3 DNA reads TGCAGCGTAGGGCATCCGAACACTGAAGCTTTCTTT. This encodes CSVGHPNTEAFF. The variable domain in full, completed from reference TRBV29-1 and TRBJ1-1, reads SAVISQKPSRDICQRGTSLTIQCQVDSQVTMMFWYRQQPGQSLTLIATANQGSEATYESGFVIDKFPISRPNLTFSTLTVSNMSPEDSSIYLCSVGHPNTEAFFGQGTRLTVV.

The V gene is TRBV27, the J gene TRBJ2-2; possibly TRBD1 for D (6 bases). Germline V lookup: CDR1 MNHEY, CDR2 SMNVEV (reference sequence). There are 14 residues in the CDR3. Trimming pared 3 bases from V and 4 bases from J, leaving 9 bases between. This CDR3 reads CASSLDSITGELFF. Written as DNA, the CDR3 is TGTGCCAGCAGTTTGGACAGCATCACCGGGGAGCTGTTTTTT.

The V and J genes are TRBV20-1 and TRBJ2-7; 11 bases fit TRBD2. There are 16 residues in the CDR3. V shed 3 bases and J 0 bases; nucleotides not matched to a gene: 7. The germline gives CDR1 DFQATT, CDR2 SNEGSKA (reference sequence). The CDR3 nucleotides read TGCAGTGCTAGGAGACTAGCGGGACCGAGCTCCTACGAGCAGTACTTC. Translating gives CSARRLAGPSSYEQYF.

This clonotype was recorded at least ten times. The V call is TRBV20-1, the J call TRBJ2-5; no firm D call. Germline V lookup: CDR1 DFQATT, CDR2 SNEGSKA (reference sequence). V lost 7 bases and J 5 bases, leaving 17 bases between the germline ends. The CDR3 spans 13 residues. CDR3 sequence (DNA): TGCAGTGTCAGATGGGGTTTCGGGGAGACCCAGTACTTC. Protein: CSVRWGFGETQYF.

This clonotype was counted at least ten times. V and J are TRBV29-1 and TRBJ2-3; D gene ambiguous. The CDR3 spans 12 residues. Between the trimmed V and J ends, which lost 6 bases and 6 bases, there was a span of 13 bases. Germline V lookup: CDR1 SQVTM, CDR2 ANQGSEA. This chain's CDR3 is CSVLVLVDTQYF. Written as DNA, the CDR3 is TGCAGCGTATTAGTACTTGTGGATACGCAGTATTTT.

This clonotype was seen at least ten times. The chain links TRBV4-1 to TRBJ1-1, with D unresolved. Germline CDR1 reads MGHRA; CDR2 reads YSYEKL. V was clipped by 1 base and J by 2 bases, with 8 bases between them. The CDR3 loop spans 14 amino acids. The CDR3 loop reads CASSQGPLNTEAFF. In DNA form, the CDR3 reads TGCGCCAGCAGCCAAGGGCCCTTAAACACTGAAGCTTTCTTT.

In this sample, this clonotype turned up a few times. The chain combines TRBV7-2 with TRBJ1-1; D not certain. Germline lookup yields CDR1 SGHTA and CDR2 FQGNSA. V was cut by 2 bases and J by 0 bases, with 7 bases left in between. The CDR3 is 14 residues long. The CDR3 DNA reads as TGTGCCAGCAGCTTAATGCCCGTGAACACTGAAGCTTTCTTT. Its translation: CASSLMPVNTEAFF.

This clonotype has more than one count but fewer than ten. The chain is built from TRBV7-9 and TRBJ2-3; perhaps D is TRBD1 or TRBD2 (5 bases each). CDR1 SEHNR and CDR2 FQNEAQ come from the germline V gene (reference sequence). The CDR3 extends over 14 amino acids. V lost 0 bases to trimming and J lost 4 bases, with 8 bases between them. This CDR3 reads CASSLAGVADTQYF. CDR3 sequence (DNA): TGTGCCAGCAGCTTAGCGGGGGTGGCAGATACGCAGTATTTT.

CDR3 in DNA: TGTGCCTGGACCCCCTGGACAGGGGGAAACACCATATATTTT. It yields the protein CAWTPWTGGNTIYF. The rearrangement uses TRBV30 and TRBJ1-3; 8 bases are a match to TRBD1. After removal of 4 bases from V and 4 bases from J, the junction contained 6 bases not matched to a gene. The CDR3 has 14 amino acids. Germline V lookup: CDR1 GTSNPN, CDR2 SVGIG (reference sequence).